This is a list of T cell receptor beta chains from one sample in a study of shared clonotypes between healthy human individuals. Only in-frame clones appear in the TCRdb table, and some are missing; sequencing was by immunoSEQ multiplex PCR. The top ten hold 1.4% of the sample, which has some 1 million clones, about three quarters seen once. The sequenced sample was memory CD4+ T cells sorted from blood. The receptors come from a man aged 18-30 years in good health. CDR3s include the opening cysteine and the closing phenylalanine or tryptophan. Fields, in order: D gene, clone size, J gene, V gene, CDR3 protein, CDR3 DNA. D genes are given only for firm matches. Size values are once, few and many counts, or a class for expanded clones, and some rows have none.

-,-,TRBJ2-7,TRBV7-8,CASSFNLHSSMDEQYF,TGTGCCAGCAGCTTTAATTTGCATTCCTCGATGGACGAGCAGTACTTC
TRBD1,-,TRBJ2-5,TRBV5-1,CASSSVPGGRETQYF,TGCGCCAGCAGCTCCGTACCAGGGGGCCGGGAGACCCAGTACTTC
-,-,TRBJ2-7,TRBV6-1,CASGGKQPSYEQYF,TGTGCCAGCGGCGGCAAGCAACCCTCCTACGAGCAGTACTTC
-,-,TRBJ1-2,TRBV5-4,CASSQERPNYGYTF,TGTGCCAGCAGCCAAGAACGTCCCAACTATGGCTACACCTTC
-,-,TRBJ1-2,TRBV5-6,CASSSSRVDGYTF,TGTGCCAGCAGCTCAAGCAGGGTAGATGGCTACACCTTC
-,-,TRBJ2-5,TRBV5-5,CASSLQGQETQYF,TGTGCCAGCAGCTTGCAAGGACAAGAGACCCAGTACTTC
-,many,TRBJ2-1,TRBV6-5,CASRSGQTGNEQFF,TGTGCCAGCAGATCCGGACAGACGGGGAATGAGCAGTTCTTC
TRBD2,once,TRBJ2-3,TRBV7-2,CASSSQPGTSGRGTDTQYF,TGTGCCAGCAGCTCCCAACCGGGGACTAGCGGGAGGGGGACAGATACGCAGTATTTT
-,-,TRBJ1-2,TRBV5-5,CASSLGLESGYTF,TGTGCCAGCAGCTTGGGTTTGGAGAGCGGCTACACCTTC
TRBD1,-,TRBJ1-6,TRBV14,CASSRQGSSYNSPLHF,TGTGCCAGCAGTCGACAGGGTAGCTCCTATAATTCACCCCTCCACTTT
TRBD2,-,TRBJ2-7,TRBV9,CASSVGGLAGVYEQYF,TGTGCCAGCAGCGTAGGGGGACTAGCGGGAGTCTACGAGCAGTACTTC
-,-,TRBJ2-3,TRBV29-1,CSFNPDTGTDTQYF,TGCAGCTTCAACCCGGACACTGGCACAGATACGCAGTATTTT
-,-,TRBJ1-1,TRBV6-4,CASRKGNLNTEAFF,TGTGCCAGCAGGAAGGGGAATTTGAACACTGAAGCTTTCTTT
-,-,TRBJ2-7,TRBV6-6,CASSRRVVPYEQYF,TGTGCCAGCAGTCGCAGGGTTGTACCCTACGAGCAGTACTTC